These 10 T cell receptor beta chains were sequenced from one sample in a study of vaccination effects on CD4 cells after COVID-19 (dated by TCRdb to between 2021 and 2022). Library construction relied on the immunoSEQ multiplex PCR assay. TCRdb took this table from immuneACCESS and kept in-frame rearrangements with V and J called. Such tables lack part of the clones; where checked against another copy, unresolved V genes explain under half of the gap, and the rest is unexplained. The sample contains about 61,000 clones, roughly 80% of them found a single time. 2% to 2.5% of the sample is taken by the ten largest. In the ViraFEST assay, PBMC were stimulated with viral peptide pools, and TCR sequencing was then used to find antigen-specific CD4+ T cell clonotypes based on their expansion. After less than eleven days of culture, CD4+ T cells were isolated with the EasySep CD4+ T cell isolation kit.

Their cognate antigens are unknown. The sample here was CD4+ T cells from PBMCs cultured with HCoV-229E spike peptides, taken before COVID-19 vaccination. The cell subset or site label corresponds to: HCoV-229E spike overlapping peptide pool stimulation. These receptor sequences come from a human donor who received a COVID-19 vaccine.

The chain couples TRBV27 to TRBJ2-5; 11 bases are a match to TRBD2. V lost 1 base, J lost 4 bases, and 2 bases stayed unmatched. CDR1 is MNHEY and CDR2 is SMNVEV in the germline V gene (reference sequence). This CDR3 has 15 amino acids. The CDR3: CASSLFSGGGETQYF. DNA of the CDR3: TGTGCCAGCAGTTTATTTAGCGGGGGGGGAGAGACCCAGTACTTC.

The V call is TRBV19, the J call TRBJ2-5; either TRBD1 or TRBD2 may supply D (5 bases each). V was cut by 6 bases and J by 2 bases, with 10 bases left in between. The germline V gene encodes CDR1 LNHDA and CDR2 SQIVND (reference sequence). The CDR3 runs 13 residues. In DNA form, the CDR3 reads TGTGCCAGTAGGGGGGACGGTCAAGAGACCCAGTACTTC. Its translation: CASRGDGQETQYF.

V is TRBV10-3 and J is TRBJ2-3; 11 bases agree with TRBD1. Trimming cost V 5 bases and J 4 bases; bases outside gene matches: 11. CDR3 length equals 17 residues. The germline V gene encodes CDR1 ENHRY and CDR2 SYGVKD. CDR3 protein: CAISRKPGQGVADTQYF. In nucleotides, the CDR3 is TGTGCCATCAGTAGAAAGCCGGGACAGGGGGTGGCAGATACGCAGTATTTT.

V gene TRBV7-2 combines with J gene TRBJ2-7, with TRBD1 matching 11 bases. The CDR3 loop spans 15 amino acids. Germline V gene data show CDR1 as SGHTA and CDR2 as FQGNSA. V lost 2 bases to trimming and J lost 10 bases; unmatched junction nucleotides: 10. The CDR3 bases are TGTGCCAGCAGCTTAACGCCCGGGACAGGGGGGGACCAGTACGTC. The encoded protein is CASSLTPGTGGDQYV.

The chain couples TRBV27 to TRBJ1-2; tentative D call: TRBD1 (6 bases). CDR1 and CDR2 from the germline V gene are MNHEY and SMNVEV (reference sequence). The CDR3 contains 17 residues. The V gene lost 0 bases and the J gene lost 7 bases, with 21 bases spanning the gap. CDR3 loop: CASSLSRTIQGGPGYTF. The CDR3 DNA sequence: TGTGCCAGCAGTTTATCTCGCACCATACAGGGAGGGCCTGGCTACACCTTC.

The chain carries TRBV10-2 and TRBJ2-1, with D possibly TRBD2 on 7 matching bases. Deletions cut 6 bases from V and 5 bases from J, with 23 bases between. This CDR3 region has 17 residues. Germline CDR1 is WSHSY and CDR2 is SAAADI. As DNA, the CDR3 is TGCGCCAGCAGACTTGGAACCCCCGCGGGGGCTCACAATGAGCAGTTCTTC. Protein: CASRLGTPAGAHNEQFF.

The chain couples TRBV6-1 to TRBJ2-3; no firm D call. The ends were cut back, 1 base at V and 2 bases at J, with 10 bases in the middle. CDR1 is MNHNS and CDR2 is SASEGT in the germline V gene. This CDR3 spans 15 amino acids. The CDR3 is CASSEGLPATDTQYF. CDR3 nucleotide sequence: TGTGCCAGCAGTGAAGGACTGCCCGCCACAGATACGCAGTATTTT.

The genes are TRBV19 and TRBJ1-2; 7 nucleotides line up with TRBD1. Trimming took 2 bases from V and 2 from J; bases not matched to a gene: 8. Germline-derived CDR1 and CDR2 are LNHDA and SQIVND (reference sequence). CDR3 length: 16 amino acids. The CDR3 reads CASSIFPGQVNYGYTF. CDR3 nucleotide sequence: TGTGCCAGTAGTATATTTCCTGGACAGGTGAACTATGGCTACACCTTC.

The chain recombines TRBV28 with TRBJ2-7, with D maybe TRBD2 (7 bases). The germline V and J ends were trimmed by 7 bases and 4 bases, with 14 bases remaining between them. The CDR3 length is 13 residues. The germline V gene has CDR1 MDHEN and CDR2 SYDVKM. CDR3: CASKEGGGYEQYV. CDR3 bases: TGTGCCAGCAAAGAGGGAGGGGGATACGAGCAGTACGTC.

The chain uses TRBV6-2 or TRBV6-3 and TRBJ2-1; perhaps TRBD2 as D (7 bases). The germline V and J ends were trimmed by 6 bases and 6 bases, with 18 bases remaining between them. CDR1 is MNHEY and CDR2 is SVGEGT in the germline V gene. The CDR3 is 15 residues long. As DNA, the CDR3 is TGTGCCAGCAGCCGTACGGAGGGGGGGCCCAATGAGCAGTTCTTC. It specifies CASSRTEGGPNEQFF.